This TCR beta chain was recorded in a study of regulatory T cells in long-lasting Graves disease. Library construction for TCR beta used iRepertoire HTBI primers and Arm-PCR of CDR3 regions. TCRdb recomputed calls from the multiplex PCR reads with MiXCR, one row per CDR3 protein. Of some 500,000 distinct CDR3 sequences listed, about 13% are singletons. Noted time point: newly diagnosed GD, antithyroid drugs for less than 3 months. The TCR library was made from RNA extracted from PBMCs. The peripheral blood volume drawn was around 10 milliliters, and it was collected into EDTA tubes. This clonotype has a handful of counts. V was shortened by 4 bases and J by 4 bases, with 10 bases between the two germline ends. Germline assignment: CDR1 KGHDR and CDR2 SFDVKD. The CDR3 covers 13 residues. This sample also appeared in a second study, on T cells in Graves' hyperthyroidism and ophthalmopathy. That work adds: On the basis of clinical symptoms, serum thyroxine and TRAb, thyroid ultrasound and orbital computed tomography, diagnoses were made. The TCR CDR3 was amplified in a first-round RT-PCR using the HTBI primer set.

This clonotype was obtained from a man aged 30 to 39 with Graves disease. This specimen was peripheral blood mononuclear cells (PBMCs), taken at new diagnosis, from a patient treated with antithyroid drugs. The V and J genes are TRBV24-1 and TRBJ2-7; D gene unclear. Here the CDR3 DNA reads TGTGCCACCAGTGAGAATAGCCCTTACGAGCAGTACTTC. This translates into CATSENSPYEQYF.